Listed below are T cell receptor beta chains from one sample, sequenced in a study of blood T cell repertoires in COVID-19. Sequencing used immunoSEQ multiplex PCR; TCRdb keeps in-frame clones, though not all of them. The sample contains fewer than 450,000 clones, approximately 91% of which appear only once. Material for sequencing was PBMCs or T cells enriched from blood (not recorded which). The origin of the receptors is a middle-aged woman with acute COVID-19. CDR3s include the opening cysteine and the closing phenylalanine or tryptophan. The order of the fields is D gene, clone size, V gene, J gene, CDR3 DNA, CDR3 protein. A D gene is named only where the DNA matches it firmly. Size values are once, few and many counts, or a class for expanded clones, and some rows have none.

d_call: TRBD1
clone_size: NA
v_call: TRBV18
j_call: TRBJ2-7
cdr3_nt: TGTGCCAGCTCACCACGGGACAGGGGGCATCTCGAGCAGTACTTC
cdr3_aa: CASSPRDRGHLEQYF

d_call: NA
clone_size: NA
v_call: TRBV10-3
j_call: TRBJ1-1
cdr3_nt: TGTGCCATCAGACCCAGGGGTGATGCTGAAGCTTTCTTT
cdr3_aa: CAIRPRGDAEAFF

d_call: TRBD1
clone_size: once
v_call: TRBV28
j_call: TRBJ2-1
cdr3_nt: TGTGCCAGCAGCCGCGACAGGGGACGATCCTACAATGAGCAGTTCTTC
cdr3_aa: CASSRDRGRSYNEQFF

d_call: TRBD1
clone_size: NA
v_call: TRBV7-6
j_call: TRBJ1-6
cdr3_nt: TGTGCCAGCAGCTTAGACGGCCAGGGGGGATATTCACCCCTCCACTTT
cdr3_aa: CASSLDGQGGYSPLHF

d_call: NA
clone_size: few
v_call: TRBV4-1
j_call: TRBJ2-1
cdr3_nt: TGCGCCAGCAGCCAAGATTCGGGTCCCAATGAGCAGTTCTTC
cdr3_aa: CASSQDSGPNEQFF

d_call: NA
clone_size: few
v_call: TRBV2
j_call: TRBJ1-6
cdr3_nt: TGTGCCAGCAGCCAGCAGGGGTCACCCCTCCACTTT
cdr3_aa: CASSQQGSPLHF

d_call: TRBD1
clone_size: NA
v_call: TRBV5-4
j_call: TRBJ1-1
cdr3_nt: TGTGCCAGCAGACAAGATACAGGGGCGAACACTGAAGCTTTCTTT
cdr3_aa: CASRQDTGANTEAFF

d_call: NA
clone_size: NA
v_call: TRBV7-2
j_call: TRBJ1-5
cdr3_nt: TGTGCCAGCAGCTTACATTTTAATCAGCCCCAGCATTTT
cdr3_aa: CASSLHFNQPQHF

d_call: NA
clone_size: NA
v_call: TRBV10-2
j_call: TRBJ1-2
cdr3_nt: TGCGCCAGCAGTGAGCCGGACATAGACTATGGCTACACCTTC
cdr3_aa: CASSEPDIDYGYTF

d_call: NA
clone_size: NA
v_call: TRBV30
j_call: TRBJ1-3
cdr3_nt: TGTGCCTGGAGTGTCGGTTTTCCTGGAAACACCATATATTTT
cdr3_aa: CAWSVGFPGNTIYF

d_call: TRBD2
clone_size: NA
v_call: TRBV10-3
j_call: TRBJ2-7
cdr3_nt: TGTGCCATCAGTCCAACCGGGACTAGCGGGGTGTACGAGCAGTACTTC
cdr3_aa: CAISPTGTSGVYEQYF

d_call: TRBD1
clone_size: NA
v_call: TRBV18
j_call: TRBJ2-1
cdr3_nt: TGTGCCAGCTCATCAGACAGGGTATCCTACAATGAGCAGTTCTTC
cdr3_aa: CASSSDRVSYNEQFF

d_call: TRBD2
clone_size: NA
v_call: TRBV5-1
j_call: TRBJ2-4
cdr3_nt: TGCGCCAGCAGCGACGGGACTAGCGACATTCAGTACTTC
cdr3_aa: CASSDGTSDIQYF

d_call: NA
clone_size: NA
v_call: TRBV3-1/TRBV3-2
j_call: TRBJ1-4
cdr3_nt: TGTGCCAGCAGCCAGGAGGCCCGCCCTAATGAAAAACTGTTTTTT
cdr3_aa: CASSQEARPNEKLFF

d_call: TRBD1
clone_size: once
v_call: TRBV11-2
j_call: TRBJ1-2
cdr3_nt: TGTGCCAGCAGCTTAGCATCGACCGGGACAGGTTTCTATGGCTACACCTTC
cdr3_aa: CASSLASTGTGFYGYTF

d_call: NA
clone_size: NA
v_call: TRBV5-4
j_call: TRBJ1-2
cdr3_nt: TGTGCCAGCAGCTTGACCGGGGTGGGTGGCTACACCTTC
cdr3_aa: CASSLTGVGGYTF

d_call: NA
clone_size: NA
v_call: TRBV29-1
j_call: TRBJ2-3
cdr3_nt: TGCAGCGTTGAATGGCTTGGCAGGAGCACAGATACGCAGTATTTT
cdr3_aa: CSVEWLGRSTDTQYF

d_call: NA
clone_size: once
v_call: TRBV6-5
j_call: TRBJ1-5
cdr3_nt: TGTGCCAGCGGGTTAGGGAGATATAGCAATCAGCCCCAGCATTTT
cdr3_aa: CASGLGRYSNQPQHF

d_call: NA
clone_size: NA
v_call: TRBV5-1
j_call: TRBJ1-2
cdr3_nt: TGCGCCAGCAGCTTGGTCCAGACTAACTATGGCTACACCTTC
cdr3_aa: CASSLVQTNYGYTF

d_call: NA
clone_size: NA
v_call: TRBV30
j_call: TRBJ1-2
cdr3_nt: TGTGCCTCCTTAAACTATGGCTACACCTTC
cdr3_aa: CASLNYGYTF

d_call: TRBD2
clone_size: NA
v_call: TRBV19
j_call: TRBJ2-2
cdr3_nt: TGTGCCAGTAGTATATCGAGCGGGGAGACCGGGGAGCTGTTTTTT
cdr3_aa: CASSISSGETGELFF

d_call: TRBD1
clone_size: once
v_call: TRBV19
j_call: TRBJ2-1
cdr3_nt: TGTGCCAGTAGTAGACAGGGGGCGCGCAATGAGCAGTTCTTC
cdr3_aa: CASSRQGARNEQFF

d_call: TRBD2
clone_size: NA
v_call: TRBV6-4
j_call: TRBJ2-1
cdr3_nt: TGTGCCAGCAGTGTTACCGGGACTAGCATCGGGCAGTTCTTC
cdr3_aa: CASSVTGTSIGQFF

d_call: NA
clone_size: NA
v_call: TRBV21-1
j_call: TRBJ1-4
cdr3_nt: TGTGCCAGCAGCAAAAAGAGGACAAGTGCAACTAATGAAAAACTGTTTTTT
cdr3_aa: CASSKKRTSATNEKLFF

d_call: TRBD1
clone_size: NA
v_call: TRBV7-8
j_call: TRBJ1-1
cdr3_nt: TGTGCCAGCAGCTTGGACCGACAGGGGGCGGGGATCACTGAAGCTTTCTTT
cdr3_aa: CASSLDRQGAGITEAFF

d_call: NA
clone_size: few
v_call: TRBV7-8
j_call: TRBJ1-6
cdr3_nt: TGTGCCAGCAGCTCCAGAAAGTTGGGGAGCTCCTATAATTCACCCCTCCACTTT
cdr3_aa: CASSSRKLGSSYNSPLHF

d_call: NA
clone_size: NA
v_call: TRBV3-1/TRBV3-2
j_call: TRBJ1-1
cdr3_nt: TGTGCCAGCAGCCAAGTAGACACTGAAGCTTTCTTT
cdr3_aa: CASSQVDTEAFF

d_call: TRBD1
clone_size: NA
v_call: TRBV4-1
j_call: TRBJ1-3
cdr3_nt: TGCGCCAGCAGCCCACGGACAGGGTTAGGGGGAAACACCATATATTTT
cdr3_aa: CASSPRTGLGGNTIYF

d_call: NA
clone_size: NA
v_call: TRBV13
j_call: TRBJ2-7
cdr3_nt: TGTGCCACCAGCTTAAACCGGGGGTGGGGGGAGCAGTACTTC
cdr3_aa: CATSLNRGWGEQYF

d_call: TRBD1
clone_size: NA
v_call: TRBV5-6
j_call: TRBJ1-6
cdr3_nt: TGTGCCAGCAGCGCCGACAGGGCACCACCCCTCCACTTT
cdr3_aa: CASSADRAPPLHF

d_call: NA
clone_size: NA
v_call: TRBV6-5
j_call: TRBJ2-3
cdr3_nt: TGTGCCAGCAGGGGGGGGCATCAAGATACGCAGTATTTT
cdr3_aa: CASRGGHQDTQYF

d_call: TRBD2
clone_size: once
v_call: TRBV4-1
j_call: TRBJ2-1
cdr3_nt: TGCGCCAGCAGCCAAATAATCCTAGCGGGGGATTACAATGAGCAGTTCTTC
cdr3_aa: CASSQIILAGDYNEQFF

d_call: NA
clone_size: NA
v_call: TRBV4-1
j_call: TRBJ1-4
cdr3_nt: TGCGCCAGCAGCGAGGGCCCTCAGCAGGAAAAACTGTTTTTT
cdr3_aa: CASSEGPQQEKLFF

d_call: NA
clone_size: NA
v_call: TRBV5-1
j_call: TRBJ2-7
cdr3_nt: TGCGCCAGCAGGGGGGACACGAGCTCCTACGAGCAGTACTTC
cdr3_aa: CASRGDTSSYEQYF

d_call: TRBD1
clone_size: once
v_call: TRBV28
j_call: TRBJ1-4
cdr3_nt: TGTGCCAGCAGGGACAGGGGAGCGGGCGAAAAACTGTTTTTT
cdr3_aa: CASRDRGAGEKLFF

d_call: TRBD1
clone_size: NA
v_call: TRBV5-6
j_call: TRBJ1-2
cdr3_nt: TGTGCCAGCAGCCTAACCGGGACAGGGTCGGCTGGCTACACCTTC
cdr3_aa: CASSLTGTGSAGYTF

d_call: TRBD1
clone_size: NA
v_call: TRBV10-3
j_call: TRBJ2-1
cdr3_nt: TGTGCCATCAGTTCGGGACAGGGGGGGAGGAATGAGCAGTTCTTC
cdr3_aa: CAISSGQGGRNEQFF

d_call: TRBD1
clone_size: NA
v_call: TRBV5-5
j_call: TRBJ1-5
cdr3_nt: TGTGCCAGCAGCCCATCGGGACAGTATAGCAATCAGCCCCAGCATTTT
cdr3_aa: CASSPSGQYSNQPQHF

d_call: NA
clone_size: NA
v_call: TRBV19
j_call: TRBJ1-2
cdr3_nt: TGTGCCAGTAGTTCACAGGGCGTTGGTGGCTACACCTTC
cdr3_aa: CASSSQGVGGYTF

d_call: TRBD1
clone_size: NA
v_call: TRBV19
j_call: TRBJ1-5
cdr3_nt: TGTGCCAGTAGTTGGAAAGATGGGACAGGGTCTCAGCCCCAGCATTTT
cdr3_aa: CASSWKDGTGSQPQHF